Shown below are 30 T cell receptor beta chains from a single sample sequenced in a study of shared clonotypes between healthy human individuals. Produced via immunoSEQ multiplex PCR; TCRdb's table is partial and in-frame only. The data show over 2 million clones, 85% to 95% seen once. Sequenced material: naive CD4+ T cells sorted from blood. This sample's subset: CD45RA+ positively selected. All receptors come from a man aged 18 to 29 in good health.

For this clone: Additional DNA sequences in this sample encode the identical CDR3. The chain links TRBV5-6 to TRBJ2-3, with 10 bases identical to TRBD2. Germline V gives CDR1 SGHDT, CDR2 YYEEEE. CDR3 size: 15 residues. The junction had 2 bases not matched to a gene; V was cut back by 1 base and J by 3 bases. The CDR3: CASSLIAGGTDTQYF. Written as DNA, the CDR3 is TGTGCCAGCAGCTTGATAGCGGGGGGAACAGATACGCAGTATTTT.

V usage is TRBV2 and J usage is TRBJ2-2, with D unresolved. The CDR3 totals 12 residues. V was clipped by 6 bases and J by 1 base, with 3 bases between them. Germline V gene lookup returns CDR1 SNHLY and CDR2 FYNNEI. CDR3 coding DNA: TGTGCCAGCAGGATGAACACCGGGGAGCTGTTTTTT. It yields the protein CASRMNTGELFF.

The CDR3: CASSPGTYSTDTQYF. The CDR3 DNA reads TGTGCCAGCAGCCCAGGGACCTATAGCACAGATACGCAGTATTTT. This sequence joins TRBV11-2 and TRBJ2-3; either TRBD1 or TRBD2 may supply D (5 bases each). Germline values: CDR1 SGHAT, CDR2 FQNNGV. The CDR3 has 15 residues. Trimming took off 5 bases at V and 0 bases at J, with 12 bases between the two ends.

This clone showed up just a few times. The same CDR3 also results from other DNA sequences found in this sample. The gene calls are TRBV5-1 and TRBJ2-7; D not resolved. Germline V gene data show CDR1 as SGHRS and CDR2 as YFSETQ. The CDR3 contains 15 residues. V shed 0 bases and J shed 2 bases, with 12 bases lying between them. CDR3 residues: CASSLAIGVPYEQYF. CDR3 in DNA: TGCGCCAGCAGCTTGGCCATTGGCGTCCCCTACGAGCAGTACTTC.

On this clone: A much larger clone lies a single base off, so this may be a read error. The CDR3 region has the DNA TGTGCCAGCAGCCAGGAACAGGGGAACAATCAGCCCCAGCATTTT. It specifies CASSQEQGNNQPQHF. The rearrangement uses TRBV21-1 and TRBJ1-5; the table's D call, TRBD1, has no DNA check behind it. TRBV21-1 has pseudogene status. CDR3 length: 15 amino acids.

The count of this clone is one. Here the CDR3 DNA reads TGCGCCAGCAGCCAACTAGGACAGGGTCAGCTGGAGACCCAGTACTTC. It codes for CASSQLGQGQLETQYF. V is TRBV4-1 and J is TRBJ2-5; 8 bases agree with TRBD1. Germline trimming cut 2 bases from V and 5 bases from J; bases unmatched to any gene: 10. Germline V gene lookup returns CDR1 MGHRA and CDR2 YSYEKL. This CDR3 region has 16 residues.

The rearrangement links TRBV11-3 to TRBJ1-3, with 9 bases matching TRBD1. With V trimmed by 5 bases and J by 6 bases, 11 bases remained unmatched. This CDR3 is built from 16 residues. Germline-derived CDR1 and CDR2 are SGHNT and YENEEA. CDR3 sequence reads: CASSDRDREVANTIYF. The DNA of the CDR3 is TGTGCCAGCAGCGACCGGGACAGGGAGGTTGCAAACACCATATATTTT.

Regarding this clone: The same CDR3 can be traced to other DNA sequences in this sample. This chain uses TRBV9 with TRBJ1-4; TRBD1 aligns across 9 bases. Germline assignment: CDR1 SGDLS and CDR2 YYNGEE. This CDR3 comprises 14 residues. Trimming removed 3 bases from V and 7 bases from J; junction bases left unmatched: 4. CDR3 sequence: CASSADRGGEKLFF. The CDR3 coding sequence is TGTGCCAGCAGCGCGGACAGGGGCGGTGAAAAACTGTTTTTT.

The chain is built from TRBV6-1 and TRBJ2-7; 8 bases align to TRBD2. V was clipped by 6 bases and J by 0 bases; unmatched bases: 7. There are 15 residues in the CDR3. Germline CDR1 MNHNS, CDR2 SASEGT. The CDR3 region has the DNA TGTGCCAGCAGCCCCGGGGGGGGCAACTCCTACGAGCAGTACTTC. Its protein is CASSPGGGNSYEQYF.

The V and J genes are TRBV7-2 and TRBJ2-3; weak D call: TRBD1 (5 bases). Trimming pared 1 base from V and 9 bases from J, leaving 11 bases between. The germline V gene has CDR1 SGHTA and CDR2 FQGNSA. The CDR3 loop spans 13 amino acids. The CDR3 DNA sequence: TGTGCCAGCAGCTTAGGACAGATCGCAACGCAGTATTTT. Encoded protein: CASSLGQIATQYF.

The J gene is TRBJ2-7, the V gene TRBV5-1, with TRBD2 identical over 7 bases. The V gene's germline CDR1 is SGHRS and CDR2 YFSETQ. The CDR3 is 17 amino acids. With 3 bases clipped from V and 2 bases from J, the junction kept 14 bases outside the gene matches. The chain's CDR3 is CASSWGLPGLITYEQYF. CDR3 DNA sequence: TGCGCCAGCAGCTGGGGGTTACCGGGACTAATCACCTACGAGCAGTACTTC.

V gene TRBV6-5 combines with J gene TRBJ2-2; TRBD1 is a possible D gene (6 bases). Germline assignment: CDR1 MNHEY and CDR2 SVGAGI. The CDR3 extends over 15 amino acids. V lost 6 bases, J lost 4 bases, and 15 bases lay in between. In nucleotides, the CDR3 is TGTGCCAGCAGCCGTCCGACAGGCCTCACCGGGGAGCTGTTTTTT. It is translated as CASSRPTGLTGELFF.

The chain employs TRBV10-3 and TRBJ1-1; 9 positions agree with TRBD1. The CDR3 contains 14 residues. With V trimmed by 10 bases and J by 7 bases, 13 bases remained unmatched. Germline V gene sequence: CDR1 ENHRY, CDR2 SYGVKD. CDR3 sequence (DNA): TGTGCCACCCTCCCTTGGACAGGGGCCGATGAAGCTTTCTTT. This sequence encodes CATLPWTGADEAFF.

This rearrangement joins TRBV29-1 to TRBJ2-1, with D uncertain. Germline V gene lookup returns CDR1 SQVTM and CDR2 ANQGSEA. This CDR3 is built from 13 residues. The V end lost 1 base, the J end lost 7 bases, and 11 bases lay between the germline ends. DNA for the CDR3: TGCAGCGTTGAAGGGTTCGAAGGGAATGAGCAGTTCTTC. This translates into CSVEGFEGNEQFF.

The V call is TRBV5-6, the J call TRBJ1-1; D is unresolved. CDR1 and CDR2 from the germline V gene are SGHDT and YYEEEE. V lost 0 bases to trimming and J lost 7 bases, with 13 bases between them. The CDR3 loop spans 14 amino acids. The CDR3 DNA reads TGTGCCAGCAGCTTGGTCGGCTTCGGCCGTGAAGCTTTCTTT. It codes for CASSLVGFGREAFF.

A remark on this clone: The same CDR3 also results from other DNA sequences found in this sample. The rearrangement uses TRBV7-9 and TRBJ1-2; TRBD1 is a possible D gene (5 bases). This CDR3 region has 13 residues. The germline V and J ends were trimmed by 1 base and 2 bases, with 5 bases remaining between them. Germline CDR1 is SEHNR and CDR2 is FQNEAQ (reference sequence). The CDR3 DNA follows: TGTGCCAGCAGCTTAGGACAGAACTATGGCTACACCTTC. Translating it yields CASSLGQNYGYTF.

As for this clone: The same CDR3 also results from other DNA sequences found in this sample. The genes are TRBV18 and TRBJ2-1, with 12 positions matching TRBD2. CDR1 and CDR2 from the germline V gene are KGHSH and LQKENI. With 4 bases clipped from V and 4 bases from J, the junction kept 2 bases outside the gene matches. The CDR3 consists of 15 residues. CDR3 sequence reads: CASSQLAGGYNEQFF. The CDR3 DNA reads TGTGCCAGCTCACAGCTAGCGGGAGGGTACAATGAGCAGTTCTTC.

The DNA of the CDR3 is TGTGCCAGCAGTGAACTGGGATCAAACATTCAGTACTTC. Amino acid sequence: CASSELGSNIQYF. This sequence joins TRBV2 and TRBJ2-4; D remains unclear. Between the trimmed V and J ends, which lost 2 bases and 6 bases, there was a span of 8 bases. This CDR3 spans 13 amino acids. CDR1 SNHLY and CDR2 FYNNEI come from the germline V gene.

This chain uses TRBV2 with TRBJ1-5, with 8 bases fitting TRBD1. This CDR3 has 15 residues. The ends lost 6 bases at V and 1 base at J; junction bases unmatched: 5. Germline CDR1 reads SNHLY; CDR2 reads FYNNEI. CDR3 protein: CASSAGQVSNQPQHF. CDR3 DNA sequence: TGTGCCAGCAGCGCGGGACAGGTCAGCAATCAGCCCCAGCATTTT.

The chain links TRBV7-2 to TRBJ2-7, with D possibly called TRBD1 or TRBD2 (5 bases each). Germline V gene lookup returns CDR1 SGHTA and CDR2 FQGNSA. This CDR3 is 17 amino acids long. V was trimmed by 5 bases and J by 3 bases, leaving 23 bases between them. The CDR3 protein is CASSPVIGATGNYEQYF. Here the CDR3 DNA reads TGTGCCAGCAGCCCGGTCATAGGGGCAACGGGAAACTACGAGCAGTACTTC.

The rearrangement joins TRBV15 to TRBJ2-5, with D uncertain. Germline V gene lookup returns CDR1 LNHNV and CDR2 YYDKDF (reference sequence). The CDR3 is 15 residues long. V was cut by 0 bases and J by 2 bases, with 10 bases left in between. This chain's CDR3 is CATSREGPVQETQYF. CDR3 in DNA: TGTGCCACCAGCAGAGAGGGCCCGGTTCAAGAGACCCAGTACTTC.

The V gene is TRBV6-5, the J gene TRBJ2-7; D is perhaps TRBD1 (5 bases). Trimming took 6 bases from V and 0 from J, leaving 12 bases between them. Germline V gene sequence: CDR1 MNHEY, CDR2 SVGAGI. The CDR3 loop spans 14 amino acids. CDR3 sequence reads: CASRPNRYSYEQYF. CDR3 nucleotide sequence: TGTGCCAGCAGACCGAACAGGTACTCCTACGAGCAGTACTTC.

The chain combines TRBV6-6 with TRBJ2-2, with TRBD1 as a possible D gene (6 bases). The V end was cut by 6 bases, the J end by 7 bases, with 18 bases between. This CDR3 is built from 15 residues. Germline loops: CDR1 MNHNY, CDR2 SVGAGI (reference sequence). CDR3 region: CASSLGGQRSGELFF. Here the CDR3 DNA reads TGTGCCAGCAGCCTGGGTGGACAGCGAAGCGGGGAGCTGTTTTTT.

This clone was counted at least ten times. V and J are TRBV2 and TRBJ1-2, with 10 nucleotides matching TRBD1. The CDR3 contains 15 residues. Trimming removed 4 bases from V and 2 bases from J; junction bases left unmatched: 4. Germline V gives CDR1 SNHLY, CDR2 FYNNEI. CDR3 sequence reads: CASSASDRGNYGYTF. DNA of the CDR3: TGTGCCAGCAGTGCCTCGGACAGGGGGAACTATGGCTACACCTTC.

The V gene is TRBV10-2, the J gene TRBJ2-2; 10 bases are shared with TRBD2. The CDR3 loop spans 17 amino acids. The V gene end was trimmed by 0 bases and the J gene end by 6 bases; junction bases not matched to a gene: 7. Germline V gene lookup returns CDR1 WSHSY and CDR2 SAAADI. The CDR3, as DNA: TGCGCCAGCAGTGAGTCGAGAGCGGGGGGGATTGCCGGGGAGCTGTTTTTT. Its translation: CASSESRAGGIAGELFF.

The rearrangement uses TRBV5-6 and TRBJ2-5, with D possibly called TRBD1 or TRBD2 (6 bases each). The CDR3 contains 16 residues. V lost 3 bases and J 5 bases, leaving 20 bases between the germline ends. Germline CDR1 is SGHDT and CDR2 is YYEEEE. DNA of the CDR3: TGTGCCAGCAGCTCAAGGAATACAGGGCTAGCGGAGACCCAGTACTTC. Amino acid sequence: CASSSRNTGLAETQYF.

V is TRBV7-9 and J is TRBJ2-3; a possible D gene is TRBD1 (6 bases). Germline V lookup: CDR1 SEHNR, CDR2 FQNEAQ (reference sequence). The CDR3 covers 16 residues. Trimming left V 5 bases short and J 3 bases short, with 18 bases between. Written as DNA, the CDR3 is TGTGCCAGCAGCCTTGGGGCAGGGGCCCGGACAGATACGCAGTATTTT. Protein: CASSLGAGARTDTQYF.

The chain combines TRBV5-6 with TRBJ1-6, with unresolved D. CDR3 length: 13 amino acids. From germline, CDR1 is SGHDT and CDR2 YYEEEE. V lost 1 base, J lost 9 bases, and 8 bases lay in between. The CDR3 protein is CASSLRALSPLHF. CDR3 nucleotides: TGTGCCAGCAGCTTGAGAGCTCTTTCACCCCTCCACTTT.

The chain carries TRBV7-2 and TRBJ1-6, with 7 bases matching TRBD1. The CDR3 is made up of 14 amino acids. V dropped 5 bases and J dropped 8; count of bases not matched to a gene: 6. Germline-derived CDR1 and CDR2 are SGHTA and FQGNSA. CDR3 DNA sequence: TGTGCCAGCAGCGAGACAGGGAATTATTCACCCCTCCACTTT. Translating gives CASSETGNYSPLHF. Based on the CDR3 plus reference TRBV7-2 and TRBJ1-6, the full variable domain is GAGVSQSPSNKVTEKGKDVELRCDPISGHTALYWYRQSLGQGLEFLIYFQGNSAPDKSGLPSDRFSAERTGGSVSTLTIQRTQQEDSAVYLCASSETGNYSPLHFGNGTRLTVT.

The rearrangement uses TRBV28 and TRBJ1-6, with 8 bases matching TRBD1. The germline CDR1 and CDR2 sequences are MDHEN and SYDVKM. Trimming removed 3 bases from V and 6 bases from J; junction bases left unmatched: 7. CDR3 length equals 16 residues. As DNA, the CDR3 is TGTGCCAGCAGTTTCCCCCAGGGGACAGGTAATTCACCCCTCCACTTT. As protein: CASSFPQGTGNSPLHF. Based on the CDR3 plus reference TRBV28 and TRBJ1-6, the full variable domain is DVKVTQSSRYLVKRTGEKVFLECVQDMDHENMFWYRQDPGLGLRLIYFSYDVKMKEKGDIPEGYSVSREKKERFSLILESASTNQTSMYLCASSFPQGTGNSPLHFGNGTRLTVT.